This is a list of T cell receptor beta chains from one sample in a study of response to subunit inactivated influenza vaccine. TCRdb reprocessed the RT-PCR reads via MiXCR and lists one record per CDR3 protein. The data hold hundreds of thousands of distinct CDR3 sequences, with less than 10% observed a single time. The specimen comprised PBMCs from blood, sampled around 2 years after vaccination. All receptors come from a man between 50 and 69 years old who received an inactivated influenza vaccine. CDR3s include the opening cysteine and the closing phenylalanine or tryptophan. The D gene is left open where the match is weak. The size field is filled for only some rows; it gives once, few, many or a size class.

d_gene	j_gene	v_gene	abundance	CDR3nt	CDR3aa
NA	TRBJ1-5	TRBV5-5	few	TGTGCCAGCAGCTCAACGGGCACTGTTGATAGCAATCAGCCCCAGCATTTT	CASSSTGTVDSNQPQHF
NA	TRBJ2-3	TRBV4-2	NA	TGTGCCAGCAGCCAAGGGACTACCGACACAGATACGCAGTATTTT	CASSQGTTDTDTQYF
NA	TRBJ2-1	TRBV7-8	few	TGTGCCAGCAGCCCCTGGACGGGGGCGTTCAATGAGCAGTTCTTC	CASSPWTGAFNEQFF
TRBD1	TRBJ1-1	TRBV4-1	NA	TGCGCCAGCAGCCAAGGTGGACAGGGCGGTACTGAAGCTTTCTTT	CASSQGGQGGTEAFF
NA	TRBJ2-1	TRBV20-1	few	TGCAGTGCTAGTCCCCGGGGTGACTCCTACAATGAGCAGTTCTTC	CSASPRGDSYNEQFF
NA	TRBJ1-1	TRBV20-1	few	TGCAGTGCTAGAATCCCCCAGCAGGGCACTGAAGCTTTCTTT	CSARIPQQGTEAFF
NA	TRBJ1-1	TRBV6-2/TRBV6-3	many	TGTGCCAGCAGGCAGGGGACTGAAGCTTTCTTT	CASRQGTEAFF
NA	TRBJ2-7	TRBV5-1	many	TGCGCCAGCAGCTTGGAGGGGACAAGGACCTACGAGCAGTACTTC	CASSLEGTRTYEQYF
NA	TRBJ2-3	TRBV29-1	many	TGCAGCGTTGAAGATCATAACAGAAGCACAGATACGCAGTATTTT	CSVEDHNRSTDTQYF
TRBD1	TRBJ2-3	TRBV29-1	few	TGCAGCGTCCAGACAGGGGCCGTCTGGCGCGCTAGCACAGATACGCAGTATTTT	CSVQTGAVWRASTDTQYF
NA	TRBJ2-2	TRBV10-3	NA	TGTGCCATCAGTGAATTCGGCAGGGTGGCCGGGGAGCTGTTTTTT	CAISEFGRVAGELFF
NA	TRBJ2-1	TRBV12-3/TRBV12-4	NA	TGTGCCAGCAGTCCTCGGGAGTCGGGTAATGAGCAGTTCTTC	CASSPRESGNEQFF
NA	TRBJ1-1	TRBV28	many	TGTGCCAGCAGTCCCCTTGGGGGGAGCCCTGAAGCTTTCTTT	CASSPLGGSPEAFF
NA	TRBJ2-7	TRBV12-3/TRBV12-4	NA	TGTGCCAGCAGCCTACAGGGAGGGTACTACGAGCAGTACTTC	CASSLQGGYYEQYF
NA	TRBJ1-1	TRBV5-1	few	TGCGCCAGCAGCTCCGGCGCGACGGTGAACACTGAAGCTTTCTTT	CASSSGATVNTEAFF
NA	TRBJ1-2	TRBV10-3	NA	TGTGCCATCAGTGTTCAAAACGCCTATGGCTACACCTTC	CAISVQNAYGYTF
TRBD1	TRBJ1-1	TRBV3-1	many	TGTGCCAGCAGCCAAATCACAGGGGCCGCAGGGGCTTTCTTT	CASSQITGAAGAFF
NA	TRBJ2-5	TRBV24-1	few	TGTGCCACCAGTGATAGCGGCGCGGGAGAGACCCAGTACTTC	CATSDSGAGETQYF
TRBD1	TRBJ1-4	TRBV12-3/TRBV12-4	many	TGTGCCAGCAGTGCAACACAGGGGGCAAGTGAAAAACTGTTTTTT	CASSATQGASEKLFF
NA	TRBJ2-3	TRBV25-1	NA	TGTGCCAGCAGTGGTCAGAGCACAGATACGCAGTATTTT	CASSGQSTDTQYF
NA	TRBJ2-3	TRBV20-1	NA	TGCAGTGCTAGTGATCGCGGGGCTGATACGCAGTATTTT	CSASDRGADTQYF
TRBD2	TRBJ2-3	TRBV7-8	many	TGTGCCAGCAGCTTAATTGCTAGCGGGGGGTTCGATACGCAGTATTTT	CASSLIASGGFDTQYF
NA	TRBJ2-2	TRBV29-1	many	TGCAGCGTTGTCAGCAGATCGAACACCGGGGAGCTGTTTTTT	CSVVSRSNTGELFF
TRBD2	TRBJ2-7	TRBV6-1	NA	TGTGCCAGCAGGGGGACTAGCGGGAGGAACTACGAGCAGTACTTC	CASRGTSGRNYEQYF
NA	TRBJ2-3	TRBV11-3	few	TGTGCCAGCAGCCAAAAACCGACAGGAGCTAGCACAGATACGCAGTATTTT	CASSQKPTGASTDTQYF
TRBD1	TRBJ2-1	TRBV24-1	few	TGTGCCACCAGTGAGGACAGGGGTGAGCAGTTCTTC	CATSEDRGEQFF
NA	TRBJ2-5	TRBV10-3	few	TGTGCCATCGGGCCGAACCAAGAGACCCAGTACTTC	CAIGPNQETQYF
NA	TRBJ2-5	TRBV28	many	TGTGCCAGCAGTTTCGGACCGTGGCAAGAGACCCAGTACTTC	CASSFGPWQETQYF